This T cell receptor beta chain originates from a study of CD8+ T cells in alopecia areata. Whole-study context: Treated patients took oral tofacitinib at 5 to 10 mg twice daily. Dosing spanned 6 to 18 months on tofacitinib, then 6 months off drug.

cDNA reverse transcribed from extracted RNA served as the sequencing template. The table came from immunoSEQ multiplex PCR; TCRdb's copy has only in-frame clones and leaves some out. This sample has approximately 150,000 clones; roughly 44% occur once, and the top ten carry 6.5% to 7.5%. From alopecia areata patients, lesional scalp punch biopsies and peripheral blood were collected. PBMCs served as the source from which CD4+ and CD8+ T cells were sorted. The sequenced sample was CD4+ T cells sorted from blood. This sequence was found in a human donor with alopecia areata.

CDR3 sequence reads: CASSLAEPNTQYF. In nucleotides, the CDR3 is TGCGCCAGCAGCTTGGCAGAACCAAATACGCAGTATTTT. The chain uses TRBV5-1 and TRBJ2-3; no clear D gene. This CDR3 region has 13 residues. Germline V gene data show CDR1 as SGHRS and CDR2 as YFSETQ. V lost 0 bases and J 7 bases, leaving 9 bases between the germline ends.